The sequence of this T cell receptor beta chain was determined in a study of radiotherapy plus CTLA-4 blockade in lung cancer. Sequencing used immunoSEQ multiplex PCR; TCRdb keeps in-frame clones, though not all of them. The sample shows 100,000 or so clones, approximately 82% of them seen only once. This receptor was taken from a human donor with non-small cell lung cancer that progressed on radiotherapy plus ipilimumab. The sample consisted of peripheral blood, taken from a patient treated with radiotherapy plus ipilimumab.

In DNA, the CDR3 is TGTGCCAGCAGTTCCCACAGGGGATCTGGAAACACCATATATTTT. Translating it yields CASSSHRGSGNTIYF. The J gene is TRBJ1-3, the V gene TRBV28, with 7 bases fitting TRBD1. From germline, CDR1 is MDHEN and CDR2 SYDVKM. J was trimmed by 1 base and V by 4 bases; bases with no gene match: 4. CDR3 size: 15 residues.